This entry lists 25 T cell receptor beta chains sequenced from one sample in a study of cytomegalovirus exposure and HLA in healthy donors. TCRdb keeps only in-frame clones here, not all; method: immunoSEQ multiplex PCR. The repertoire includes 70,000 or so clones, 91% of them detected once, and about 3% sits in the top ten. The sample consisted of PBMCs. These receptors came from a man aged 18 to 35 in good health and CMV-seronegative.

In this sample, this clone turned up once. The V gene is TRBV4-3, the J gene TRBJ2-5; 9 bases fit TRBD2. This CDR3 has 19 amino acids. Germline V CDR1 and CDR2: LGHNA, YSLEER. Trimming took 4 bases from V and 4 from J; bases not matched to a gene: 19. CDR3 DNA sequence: TGCGCCAGCAGCCGGGCCCTTAAGGGCGGGAGGGCCGGAGGAGAGACCCAGTACTTC. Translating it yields CASSRALKGGRAGGETQYF.

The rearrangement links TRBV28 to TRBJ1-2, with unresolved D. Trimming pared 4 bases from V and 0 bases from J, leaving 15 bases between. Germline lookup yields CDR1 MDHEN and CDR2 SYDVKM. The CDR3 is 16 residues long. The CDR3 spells CASSSDLLGSNYGYTF. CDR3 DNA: TGTGCCAGCAGTTCCGACCTCCTAGGATCTAACTATGGCTACACCTTC.

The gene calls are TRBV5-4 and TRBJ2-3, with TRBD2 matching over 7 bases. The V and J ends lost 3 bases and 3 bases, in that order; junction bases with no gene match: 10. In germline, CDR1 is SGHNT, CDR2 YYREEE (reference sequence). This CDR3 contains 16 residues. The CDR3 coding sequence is TGTGCCAGCAGCTCCTCCCCGGGAGGTGTAACAGATACGCAGTATTTT. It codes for CASSSSPGGVTDTQYF.

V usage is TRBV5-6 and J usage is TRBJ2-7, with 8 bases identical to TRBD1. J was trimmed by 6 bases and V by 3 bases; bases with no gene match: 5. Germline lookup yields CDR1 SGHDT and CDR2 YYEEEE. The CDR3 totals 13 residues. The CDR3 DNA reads TGTGCCAGCAGCTCAATAACAGGGGGCGAGCAGTACTTC. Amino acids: CASSSITGGEQYF.

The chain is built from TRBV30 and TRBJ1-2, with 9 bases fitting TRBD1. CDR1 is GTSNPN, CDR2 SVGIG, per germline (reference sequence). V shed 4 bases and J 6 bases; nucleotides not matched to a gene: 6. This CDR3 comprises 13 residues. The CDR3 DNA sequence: TGTGCCTGGAACAGGGGGCCGCCGCATGGCTACACCTTC. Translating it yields CAWNRGPPHGYTF.

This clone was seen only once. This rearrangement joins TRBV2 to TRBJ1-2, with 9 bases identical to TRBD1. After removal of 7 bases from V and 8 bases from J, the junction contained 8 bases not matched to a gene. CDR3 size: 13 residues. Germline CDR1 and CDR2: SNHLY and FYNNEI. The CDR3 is CASTRDRGGGYTF. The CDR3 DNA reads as TGTGCCAGCACCAGAGACAGGGGGGGAGGCTACACCTTC.

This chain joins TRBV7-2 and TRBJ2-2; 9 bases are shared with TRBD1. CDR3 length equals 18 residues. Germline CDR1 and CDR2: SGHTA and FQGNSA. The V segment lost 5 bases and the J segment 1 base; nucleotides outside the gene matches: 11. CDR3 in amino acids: CASSLSPRTGVNTGELFF. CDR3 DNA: TGTGCCAGCAGCCTATCGCCCAGGACAGGGGTGAACACCGGGGAGCTGTTTTTT.

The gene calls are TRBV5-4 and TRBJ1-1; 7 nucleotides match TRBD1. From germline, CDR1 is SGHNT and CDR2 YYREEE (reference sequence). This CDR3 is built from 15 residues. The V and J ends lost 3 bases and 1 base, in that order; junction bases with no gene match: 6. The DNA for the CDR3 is TGTGCCAGCAGCTCCCACAGGGGCGGGAACACTGAAGCTTTCTTT. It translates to CASSSHRGGNTEAFF.

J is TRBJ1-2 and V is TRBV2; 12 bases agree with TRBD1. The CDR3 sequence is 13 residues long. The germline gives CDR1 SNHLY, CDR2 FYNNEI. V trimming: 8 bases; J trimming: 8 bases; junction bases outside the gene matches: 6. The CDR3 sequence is CASSGQGARGYTF. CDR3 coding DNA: TGTGCCAGCTCGGGACAGGGGGCGCGAGGCTACACCTTC.

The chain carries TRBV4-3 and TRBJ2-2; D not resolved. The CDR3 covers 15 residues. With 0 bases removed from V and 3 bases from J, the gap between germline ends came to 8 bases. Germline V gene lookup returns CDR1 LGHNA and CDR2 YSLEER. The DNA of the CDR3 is TGCGCCAGCAGCCAAGATTTCGCGGACACCGGGGAGCTGTTTTTT. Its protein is CASSQDFADTGELFF.

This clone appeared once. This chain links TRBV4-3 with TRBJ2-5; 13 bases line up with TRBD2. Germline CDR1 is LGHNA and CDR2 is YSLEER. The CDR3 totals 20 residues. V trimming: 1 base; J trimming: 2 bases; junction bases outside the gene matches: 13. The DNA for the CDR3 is TGCGCCAGCAGCCAAGCCGCGGGTGGGACTAGCGGGGCGACACAAGAGACCCAGTACTTC. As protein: CASSQAAGGTSGATQETQYF.

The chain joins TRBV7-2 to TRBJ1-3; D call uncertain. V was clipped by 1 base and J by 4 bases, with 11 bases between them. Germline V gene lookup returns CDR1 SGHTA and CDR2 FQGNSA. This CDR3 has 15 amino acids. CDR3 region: CASSLGRGSGNTIYF. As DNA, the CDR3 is TGTGCCAGCAGCTTAGGACGAGGGTCCGGAAACACCATATATTTT.

The CDR3 sequence is CASAAGTEQFF. CDR3 DNA sequence: TGTGCCTCGGCCGCCGGGACAGAGCAGTTCTTC. The rearrangement uses TRBV10-3 and TRBJ2-1; TRBD1 is a possible D gene (6 bases). Trimming took off 11 bases at V and 10 bases at J, with 15 bases between the two ends. From germline, CDR1 is ENHRY and CDR2 SYGVKD. The CDR3 totals 11 residues.

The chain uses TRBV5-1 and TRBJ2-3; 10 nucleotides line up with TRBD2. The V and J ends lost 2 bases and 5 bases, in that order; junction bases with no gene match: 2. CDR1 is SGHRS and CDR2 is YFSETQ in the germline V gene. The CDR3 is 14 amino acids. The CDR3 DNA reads TGCGCCAGCAGCTTACTAGCGGGAAAAGATACGCAGTATTTT. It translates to CASSLLAGKDTQYF.

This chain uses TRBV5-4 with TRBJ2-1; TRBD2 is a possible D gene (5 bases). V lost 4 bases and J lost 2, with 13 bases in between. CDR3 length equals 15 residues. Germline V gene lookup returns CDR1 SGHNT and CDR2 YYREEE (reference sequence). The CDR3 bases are TGTGCCAGCAGCCAGTCCGGGGTTACCTACAATGAGCAGTTCTTC. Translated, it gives CASSQSGVTYNEQFF.

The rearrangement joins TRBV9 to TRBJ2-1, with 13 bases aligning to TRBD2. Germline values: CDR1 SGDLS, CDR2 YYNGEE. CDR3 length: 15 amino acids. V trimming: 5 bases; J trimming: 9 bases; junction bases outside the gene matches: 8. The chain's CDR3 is CASSVGTSGIGEQFF. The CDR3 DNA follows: TGTGCCAGCAGTGTTGGGACTAGCGGGATTGGTGAGCAGTTCTTC.

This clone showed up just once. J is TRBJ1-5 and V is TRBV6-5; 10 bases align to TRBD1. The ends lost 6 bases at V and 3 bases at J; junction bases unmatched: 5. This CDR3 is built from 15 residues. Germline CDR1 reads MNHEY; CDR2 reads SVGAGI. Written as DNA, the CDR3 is TGTGCCAGCAGAACTGGGACAGGGGCCAATCAGCCCCAGCATTTT. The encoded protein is CASRTGTGANQPQHF.

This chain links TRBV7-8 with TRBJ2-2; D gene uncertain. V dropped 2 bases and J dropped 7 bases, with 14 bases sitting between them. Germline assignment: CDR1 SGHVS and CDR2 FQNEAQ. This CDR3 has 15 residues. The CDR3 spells CASSLILTKYGELFF. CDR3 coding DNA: TGTGCCAGCAGCTTAATACTAACTAAGTACGGGGAGCTGTTTTTT.

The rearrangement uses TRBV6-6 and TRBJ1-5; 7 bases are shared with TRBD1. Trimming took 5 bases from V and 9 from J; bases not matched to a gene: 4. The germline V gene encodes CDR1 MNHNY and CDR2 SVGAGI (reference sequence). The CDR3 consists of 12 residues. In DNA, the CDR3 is TGTGCCAGCAGTGGACAGGCCTGGCCCCAGCATTTT. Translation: CASSGQAWPQHF.

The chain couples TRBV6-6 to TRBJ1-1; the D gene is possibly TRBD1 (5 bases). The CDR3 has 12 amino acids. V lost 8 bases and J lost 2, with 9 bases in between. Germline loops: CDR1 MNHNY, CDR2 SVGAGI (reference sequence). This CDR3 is CASWRGNTEAFF. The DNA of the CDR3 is TGTGCCAGCTGGAGGGGAAACACTGAAGCTTTCTTT.

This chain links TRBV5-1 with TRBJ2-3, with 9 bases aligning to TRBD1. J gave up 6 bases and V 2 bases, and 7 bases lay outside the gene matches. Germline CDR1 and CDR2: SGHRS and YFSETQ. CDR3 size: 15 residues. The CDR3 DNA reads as TGCGCCAGCAGCTTTAAACAGGGGGCATTGGATACGCAGTATTTT. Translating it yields CASSFKQGALDTQYF.

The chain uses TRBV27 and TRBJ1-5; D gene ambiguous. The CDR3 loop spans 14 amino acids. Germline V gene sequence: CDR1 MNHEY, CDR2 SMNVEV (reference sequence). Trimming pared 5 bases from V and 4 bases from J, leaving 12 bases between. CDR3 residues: CASSASEGNQPQHF. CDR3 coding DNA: TGTGCCAGCAGTGCGTCCGAGGGAAATCAGCCCCAGCATTTT.

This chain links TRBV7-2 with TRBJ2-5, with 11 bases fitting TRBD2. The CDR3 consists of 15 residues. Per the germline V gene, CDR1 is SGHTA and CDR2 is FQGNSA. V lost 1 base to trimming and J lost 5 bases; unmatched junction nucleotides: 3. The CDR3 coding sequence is TGTGCCAGCAGCTTAGTGGGACTAGCGGTGGAGACCCAGTACTTC. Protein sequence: CASSLVGLAVETQYF. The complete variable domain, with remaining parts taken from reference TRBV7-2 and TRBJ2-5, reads GAGVSQSPSNKVTEKGKDVELRCDPISGHTALYWYRQSLGQGLEFLIYFQGNSAPDKSGLPSDRFSAERTGGSVSTLTIQRTQQEDSAVYLCASSLVGLAVETQYFGPGTRLLVL.

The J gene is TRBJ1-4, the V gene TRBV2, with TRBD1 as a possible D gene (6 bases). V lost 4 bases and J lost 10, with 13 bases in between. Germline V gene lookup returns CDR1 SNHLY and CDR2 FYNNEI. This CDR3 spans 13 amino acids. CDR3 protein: CASSGTGSRKLFF. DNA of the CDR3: TGTGCCAGCAGTGGTACAGGGTCGCGAAAACTGTTTTTT. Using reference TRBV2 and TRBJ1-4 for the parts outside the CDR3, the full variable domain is EPEVTQTPSHQVTQMGQEVILRCVPISNHLYFYWYRQILGQKVEFLVSFYNNEISEKSEIFDDQFSVERPDGSNFTLKIRSTKLEDSAMYFCASSGTGSRKLFFGSGTQLSVL.

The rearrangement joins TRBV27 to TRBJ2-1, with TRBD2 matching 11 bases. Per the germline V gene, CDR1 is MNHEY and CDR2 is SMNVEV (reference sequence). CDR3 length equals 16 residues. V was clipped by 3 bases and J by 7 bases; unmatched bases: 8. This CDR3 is CASSFLAGGPENEQFF. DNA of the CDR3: TGTGCCAGCAGTTTTTTAGCGGGAGGGCCTGAGAATGAGCAGTTCTTC.